The rows below give T cell receptor beta chains drawn from one sample of a study of blood T cell repertoires in COVID-19. The method was immunoSEQ multiplex PCR; TCRdb's version includes in-frame clones alone and lacks a portion of them. This sample has 350,000 to 450,000 clones, with around 87% found just once. The source material was PBMCs or T cells enriched from blood (not recorded which). These receptors came from a middle-aged man in a cohort exposed to, infected with or recovered from COVID-19 (not recorded which). The CDR3 runs from the conserved cysteine through the conserved F or W. The D gene is left open where the match is weak. Size values are once, few and many counts, or a class for expanded clones, and some rows have none.

v_call,d_call,j_call,cdr3_length,clone_size,cdr3_aa,cdr3_nt
TRBV7-8,TRBD2,TRBJ2-1,17,NA,CASSPKRGLAGGNEQFF,TGTGCCAGCAGCCCTAAGAGGGGACTAGCGGGAGGCAATGAGCAGTTCTTC
TRBV11-2,TRBD2,TRBJ2-7,16,NA,CASSSRLAENIYEQYF,TGTGCCAGCAGCTCGAGACTAGCGGAGAACATATACGAGCAGTACTTC
TRBV3-1/TRBV3-2,NA,TRBJ2-3,12,NA,CASSQGSGSQYF,TGTGCCAGCAGCCAAGGGAGTGGATCGCAGTATTTT
TRBV5-5,NA,TRBJ1-6,15,NA,CASSLEGQGYSPLHF,TGTGCCAGCAGCTTGGAAGGGCAGGGGTATTCACCCCTCCACTTT
TRBV3-1/TRBV3-2,NA,TRBJ1-3,15,NA,CASSQMASSGNTIYF,TGTGCCAGCAGCCAAATGGCCAGCTCTGGAAACACCATATATTTT
TRBV27,NA,TRBJ2-7,12,NA,CASSARVYEQYF,TGTGCCAGCAGTGCGAGGGTTTACGAGCAGTACTTC
TRBV2,NA,TRBJ1-2,14,NA,CASRLEIPNYGYTF,TGTGCCAGCAGACTCGAGATACCTAACTATGGCTACACCTTC
TRBV19,TRBD1,TRBJ1-2,14,NA,CASTLGDRGRGYTF,TGTGCCAGTACCCTGGGGGACAGGGGAAGAGGCTACACCTTC
TRBV19,TRBD1,TRBJ2-2,15,NA,CASTWTGENTGELFF,TGTGCCAGTACATGGACAGGGGAGAACACCGGGGAGCTGTTTTTT
TRBV6-4,NA,TRBJ2-7,13,NA,CASSDSHGYEQYF,TGTGCCAGCAGTGACTCCCACGGGTACGAGCAGTACTTC
TRBV5-1,TRBD1,TRBJ1-1,13,NA,CASSFRQGGEAFF,TGCGCCAGCAGCTTTCGACAGGGCGGTGAAGCTTTCTTT
TRBV11-1,TRBD2,TRBJ2-7,15,NA,CASSFGAGVTQLQYF,TGTGCCAGCAGCTTCGGAGCGGGAGTTACCCAATTGCAGTACTTC
TRBV10-3,TRBD2,TRBJ2-5,16,once,CAIRTTPLGEGGTQYF,TGTGCCATCAGAACCACACCCCTCGGGGAGGGTGGGACCCAGTACTTC
TRBV11-3,NA,TRBJ2-1,14,NA,CASSLDRGWNEQFF,TGTGCCAGCAGCTTAGATCGCGGGTGGAATGAGCAGTTCTTC
TRBV5-1,TRBD2,TRBJ2-3,18,NA,CASSYNTFLAGYTDTQYF,TGCGCCAGCAGCTATAATACTTTTTTAGCGGGGTACACAGATACGCAGTATTTT
TRBV5-4,TRBD2,TRBJ2-5,14,NA,CASSLNGGGETQYF,TGTGCCAGCAGCTTGAACGGCGGGGGGGAGACCCAGTACTTC